Listed here are 5 T cell receptor beta chains from one sample, sequenced in a study of tumor and adjacent non-tumor tissue in lung cancer. No cell sorting was done before RNA was extracted from the tissue. More than 3 cm separated this lung sample from the edge of the tumor. A modified ARM-PCR protocol with three rounds of nested PCR amplified TCRbeta. MiXCR, applied by TCRdb to the multiplex PCR reads, yields one record per CDR3 protein. The sample lists 35,000 to 50,000 distinct CDR3 sequences, over 55% occurring once. The sample was distant non-tumor lung tissue. These TCRs come from a man aged 50-60 years with non-small cell lung cancer.

The rearrangement uses TRBV5-5 and TRBJ1-1; no clear D gene. CDR3 length equals 13 residues. Germline loops: CDR1 SGHKS, CDR2 YYEKEE (reference sequence). Trimming left V 2 bases short and J 0 bases short, with 5 bases between. The chain's CDR3 is CASSLVLNTEAFF. CDR3 coding DNA: TGTGCCAGCAGCTTAGTTCTGAACACTGAAGCTTTCTTT.

A note on this clonotype: At one of its ends the junction is not consistent with the germline gene, which may arise from a read error. J is TRBJ2-7 and V is TRBV5-1; possible D gene TRBD1, 6 bases. The CDR3 covers 16 residues. Germline V gives CDR1 SGHRS, CDR2 YFSETQ. CDR3 in DNA: TGCGCCAGCAGCTTAGGTCACCGGGACATCACCTACGAGAAGTACTTC. Translating it yields CASSLGHRDITYEKYF. The whole variable domain, remainder taken from reference TRBV5-1 and TRBJ2-7, is KAGVTQTPRYLIKTRGQQVTLSCSPISGHRSVSWYQQTPGQGLQFLFEYFSETQRNKGNFPGRFSGRQFSNSRSEMNVSTLELGDSALYLCASSLGHRDITYEKYFGPGTRLTVT.

This clonotype was seen only a few times. With a much larger clone just one base away, this may be a read error. The chain links TRBV12-3 or TRBV12-4 to TRBJ2-2; D might be TRBD2 (6 bases). Trimming took off 3 bases at V and 3 bases at J, with 17 bases between the two ends. CDR3 length equals 17 residues. In DNA, the CDR3 is TGTGCCAGCAGTTTTCGTGGGACTCCCGCGCACACCGGGGAGCTGTTTTTT. This translates into CASSFRGTPAHTGELFF.

V is TRBV11-3 and J is TRBJ2-1, with D unresolved. This CDR3 contains 11 residues. V was trimmed by 1 base and J by 10 bases, leaving 5 bases between them. Germline CDR1 reads SGHNT; CDR2 reads YENEEA. This chain's CDR3 is CASSLAREQFF. The CDR3, as DNA: TGTGCCAGCAGCTTAGCCCGGGAGCAGTTCTTC.

Concerning this clonotype itself: This clone may be a read error of a much larger clone one base away. The chain recombines TRBV5-6 with TRBJ1-1, with unresolved D. The CDR3 runs to 12 residues. The V gene lost 8 bases and the J gene lost 4 bases, with 12 bases spanning the gap. Germline V lookup: CDR1 SGHDT, CDR2 YYEEEE. CDR3 sequence: CASAQWGTEAFF. CDR3 coding DNA: TGTGCCAGTGCACAATGGGGCACTGAAGCTTTCTTT.